The table lists the clone carrying this T cell receptor (beta chain) with a few counts. Its antigen remains unidentified. The sample belongs to a study of response to subunit inactivated influenza vaccine. Via MiXCR, TCRdb re-called the RT-PCR reads, giving one row per CDR3 protein. The sample lists about 540,000 distinct CDR3 sequences, less than 25% occurring once. Study findings and constraints: Authors suggested seasonal influenza vaccinations each recruit few new T cells.

This sample was also put to use in a study of T cells expressing NK-cell markers. From that study: 5'RACE template switching with UMIs produced the TCR beta cDNA. An anti-gamma-delta TCR antibody confined sorting to alpha-beta TCR T cells across several of the experiments. In roughly 6 donors, dominant CD3+CD56+NKG2C+ clones formed roughly 1.0-8% of CD8+ cells. Topping the CD3+CD56-NKG2C+ fraction as well were these clonotypes, in a handful of donors.

The clonotype originates from a man between 50 and 59 years old who received an inactivated influenza vaccine. The sample was CD4+ T cells sorted from PBMCs, taken approximately 13 days after vaccination.

The CDR3 coding sequence is TGTGCCAGTGGGGTACAAGCTTTCTTT. Translated: CASGVQAFF. The rearrangement links TRBV7-2 to TRBJ1-1; D remains ambiguous. The CDR3 runs 9 residues. CDR1 is SGHTA and CDR2 is FQGNSA in the germline V gene. Deletions cut 9 bases from V and 9 bases from J, with 8 bases between.